The next 20 T cell receptor beta chains were all read from a single sample in a study of blood T cell repertoires in COVID-19. Method: immunoSEQ multiplex PCR; TCRdb's copy keeps in-frame clones and lacks some. The sample lists some 370,000 clones; around 87% were seen once. Source material: peripheral blood. These TCRs come from a woman younger than 45 with COVID-19, enrolled during active disease.

The chain carries TRBV25-1 and TRBJ2-1, with a weak D call TRBD2 (6 bases). V dropped 3 bases and J dropped 10 bases, with 16 bases sitting between them. Germline V lookup: CDR1 MGHDK, CDR2 SYGVNS. This CDR3 spans 14 amino acids. The CDR3 is CASSDFGRAGEQFF. The CDR3 nucleotides are TGTGCCAGCAGTGATTTCGGGAGAGCCGGAGAGCAGTTCTTC. The full variable domain, in which reference TRBV25-1 and TRBJ2-1 provide the parts outside the CDR3, is EADIYQTPRYLVIGTGKKITLECSQTMGHDKMYWYQQDPGMELHLIHYSYGVNSTEKGDLSSESTVSRIRTEHFPLTLESARPSHTSQYLCASSDFGRAGEQFFGPGTRLTVL.

In this sample, this clone turned up once. The rearrangement links TRBV7-3 to TRBJ2-7, with unresolved D. The CDR3 runs to 14 residues. V gave up 5 bases and J gave up 1 base, with 12 bases separating them. Looked up from germline, CDR1 is SGHTA and CDR2 is FQGTGA. The CDR3 reads CASSPSSLSYEQYF. CDR3 bases: TGTGCCAGCAGCCCCTCTAGTCTGTCCTACGAGCAGTACTTC.

The chain couples TRBV25-1 to TRBJ1-1; 8 bases map to TRBD1. Trimming took 8 bases from V and 0 from J; bases not matched to a gene: 11. This CDR3 spans 16 amino acids. CDR1 is MGHDK and CDR2 is SYGVNS in the germline V gene. The DNA of the CDR3 is TGTGCCAGCCTCCGGGACAGGTCACCCATGAACACTGAAGCTTTCTTT. Protein sequence: CASLRDRSPMNTEAFF. The full variable domain, rest sourced from reference TRBV25-1 and TRBJ1-1, is EADIYQTPRYLVIGTGKKITLECSQTMGHDKMYWYQQDPGMELHLIHYSYGVNSTEKGDLSSESTVSRIRTEHFPLTLESARPSHTSQYLCASLRDRSPMNTEAFFGQGTRLTVV.

The chain links TRBV6-2 or TRBV6-3 to TRBJ2-7, with 15 nucleotides matching TRBD2. The V gene end was trimmed by 6 bases and the J gene end by 2 bases; junction bases not matched to a gene: 5. The germline V gene has CDR1 MNHEY and CDR2 SVGEGT. This CDR3 contains 16 residues. CDR3 region: CASSPGLAGGTYEQYF. CDR3 in DNA: TGTGCCAGCAGCCCGGGACTAGCGGGAGGTACCTACGAGCAGTACTTC.

This sequence joins TRBV7-3 and TRBJ2-1; TRBD1 aligns across 7 bases. The ends lost 5 bases at V and 9 bases at J; junction bases unmatched: 7. CDR1 and CDR2 from the germline V gene are SGHTA and FQGTGA. This CDR3 spans 13 amino acids. The CDR3 DNA reads as TGTGCCAGCAGCCTCGACAGGGTCGCTGAGCAGTTCTTC. Its translation: CASSLDRVAEQFF.

The rearrangement joins TRBV19 to TRBJ1-2; 9 nucleotides align to TRBD1. The CDR3 is 15 amino acids. The V and J ends lost 0 bases and 10 bases, in that order; junction bases with no gene match: 9. The V gene's germline CDR1 is LNHDA and CDR2 SQIVND (reference sequence). As DNA, the CDR3 is TGTGCCAGTAGTATAGATCCTCGGGACAGGGAGACCTACACCTTC. Encoded protein: CASSIDPRDRETYTF.

As to this clone: Distinct nucleotide sequences in the sample also encode this CDR3. The chain is built from TRBV9 and TRBJ2-3; TRBD1 matches 10 bases. CDR3 length equals 15 residues. CDR1 is SGDLS, CDR2 YYNGEE, per germline. V dropped 4 bases and J dropped 4; count of bases not matched to a gene: 6. CDR3 region: CASSSRDRGPDTQYF. The CDR3, as DNA: TGTGCCAGCAGCAGCCGGGACAGGGGTCCAGATACGCAGTATTTT.

Written as DNA, the CDR3 is TGCGCCAGCAGTGGGTTTACAGGGGGTGCATACAATGAGCAGTTCTTC. Translated: CASSGFTGGAYNEQFF. The chain carries TRBV10-1 and TRBJ2-1; 8 nucleotides line up with TRBD1. V lost 4 bases, J lost 4 bases, and 9 bases stayed unmatched. Germline-derived CDR1 and CDR2 are WNHNN and SYGVQD (reference sequence). This CDR3 is 16 amino acids long.

Concerning this clone itself: Other DNA sequences in this specimen translate into the identical CDR3. The rearrangement links TRBV7-3 to TRBJ2-1; 9 nucleotides agree with TRBD2. V gave up 2 bases and J gave up 4 bases; unmatched junction bases: 0. Germline V gives CDR1 SGHTA, CDR2 FQGTGA. This CDR3 contains 14 residues. CDR3 sequence (DNA): TGTGCCAGCAGCTTACTAGCGGGATACAATGAGCAGTTCTTC. Its translation: CASSLLAGYNEQFF.

This chain joins TRBV5-1 and TRBJ2-7; 7 nucleotides match TRBD2. With 6 bases clipped from V and 5 bases from J, the junction kept 8 bases outside the gene matches. The CDR3 totals 13 residues. Germline values: CDR1 SGHRS, CDR2 YFSETQ. The CDR3 protein is CASNGGSKDEQYF. The DNA for the CDR3 is TGCGCCAGCAACGGCGGGAGTAAGGACGAGCAGTACTTC.

V usage is TRBV14 and J usage is TRBJ1-1; D gene ambiguous. Trimming shortened V by 3 bases and J by 3 bases, and 17 bases separated the two germline ends. The CDR3 is made up of 16 amino acids. The germline gives CDR1 SGHDN, CDR2 FVKESK. The CDR3 here is CASSHSSWEKHTEAFF. The CDR3 region has the DNA TGTGCCAGCAGCCACTCAAGCTGGGAGAAACACACTGAAGCTTTCTTT.

The chain links TRBV28 to TRBJ2-7; D ambiguous. The CDR3 loop spans 15 amino acids. Germline CDR1 reads MDHEN; CDR2 reads SYDVKM. Trimming took off 3 bases at V and 1 base at J, with 13 bases between the two ends. CDR3: CASSLVKEISYEQYF. The CDR3 DNA reads as TGTGCCAGCAGTTTGGTAAAGGAGATATCCTACGAGCAGTACTTC.

The rearrangement links TRBV19 to TRBJ1-5; a weak D match, TRBD1 (6 bases). Trimming pared 5 bases from V and 4 bases from J, leaving 12 bases between. This CDR3 spans 14 amino acids. Germline loops: CDR1 LNHDA, CDR2 SQIVND (reference sequence). The CDR3 DNA follows: TGTGCCAGTAGTGCACAGGGTGGGAATCAGCCCCAGCATTTT. This encodes CASSAQGGNQPQHF. Filled out from reference TRBV19 and TRBJ1-5, the complete variable domain reads DGGITQSPKYLFRKEGQNVTLSCEQNLNHDAMYWYRQDPGQGLRLIYYSQIVNDFQKGDIAEGYSVSREKKESFPLTVTSAQKNPTAFYLCASSAQGGNQPQHFGDGTRLSIL.

The gene calls are TRBV19 and TRBJ1-4; 9 positions match TRBD1. The CDR3 spans 15 residues. Per the germline V gene, CDR1 is LNHDA and CDR2 is SQIVND (reference sequence). Unmatched junction bases numbered 5, after V lost 5 bases and J lost 4 bases. DNA for the CDR3: TGTGCCAGTAGTTCACCGGGACAGGGTAATGAAAAACTGTTTTTT. It specifies CASSSPGQGNEKLFF.

This rearrangement joins TRBV5-1 to TRBJ2-2; 9 nucleotides line up with TRBD2. V was clipped by 7 bases and J by 7 bases; unmatched bases: 11. CDR3 size: 15 residues. Germline V gene sequence: CDR1 SGHRS, CDR2 YFSETQ. CDR3 in amino acids: CASSSIAGVDGELFF. The CDR3 nucleotides are TGCGCCAGCTCCTCGATAGCGGGAGTGGACGGGGAGCTGTTTTTT.

The rearrangement uses TRBV28 and TRBJ2-3; D perhaps matches TRBD2 (6 bases). CDR3 length equals 14 residues. CDR1 MDHEN and CDR2 SYDVKM come from the germline V gene. Trimming removed 2 bases from V and 2 bases from J, with 8 bases in between. The CDR3 DNA is TGTGCCAGCAGTTTAGCGGGGCCCACAGATACGCAGTATTTT. Its protein is CASSLAGPTDTQYF.

Comment on this clone: This CDR3 is also generated by other DNA sequences in the sample. This rearrangement joins TRBV6-5 to TRBJ2-7; D is unresolved. Trimming removed 5 bases from V and 0 bases from J, with 5 bases in between. Germline V gives CDR1 MNHEY, CDR2 SVGAGI. The CDR3 runs 12 residues. CDR3 amino acids: CASSPGSYEQYF. In nucleotides, the CDR3 is TGTGCCAGCAGTCCGGGCTCCTACGAGCAGTACTTC.

A note on this clone: Other DNA sequences from this sample encode an identical CDR3 as well. V usage is TRBV5-4 and J usage is TRBJ2-6; no clear D. This CDR3 contains 13 residues. Per the germline V gene, CDR1 is SGHNT and CDR2 is YYREEE (reference sequence). V was cut by 4 bases and J by 1 base, with 3 bases left in between. The CDR3 region is CASSLSGANVLTF. The CDR3 DNA sequence: TGTGCCAGCAGCCTGTCTGGGGCCAACGTCCTGACTTTC.

This clone turned up a few times. CDR3 bases: TGTGCCAGCAGCGTAGACTACCTTGGGACTAGCGGGACGATCCTAAAAGAGACCCAGTACTTC. Protein product: CASSVDYLGTSGTILKETQYF. The rearrangement links TRBV9 to TRBJ2-5; 13 bases line up with TRBD2. CDR3 length: 21 amino acids. Germline V gene sequence: CDR1 SGDLS, CDR2 YYNGEE. V lost 0 bases and J lost 3; bases outside the gene matches: 17. Full variable domain (missing parts from reference TRBV9 and TRBJ2-5): DSGVTQTPKHLITATGQRVTLRCSPRSGDLSVYWYQQSLDQGLQFLIQYYNGEERAKGNILERFSAQQFPDLHSELNLSSLELGDSALYFCASSVDYLGTSGTILKETQYFGPGTRLLVL.

This clone was observed a handful of times. This sequence joins TRBV11-2 and TRBJ1-5, with TRBD1 matching over 7 bases. The CDR3 is made up of 13 amino acids. The germline V gene encodes CDR1 SGHAT and CDR2 FQNNGV. After removal of 3 bases from V and 5 bases from J, the junction contained 1 base not matched to a gene. The CDR3 sequence: CASSLTGYQPQHF. CDR3 bases: TGTGCCAGCAGCTTGACAGGGTATCAGCCCCAGCATTTT.